The T cell receptor (beta chain) described here comes from a study of T cells in Graves' hyperthyroidism and ophthalmopathy. RNA transcripts provided the source from which TCR beta CDR3 regions were amplified. In the first-round RT-PCR of the TCR CDR3, the HTBI primer set was used. TCRdb recomputed calls from the multiplex PCR reads with MiXCR, one row per CDR3 protein. The table includes under 650,000 distinct CDR3 sequences, around 15% detected once. Stable Graves' hyperthyroidism denoted no ophthalmopathy progression over 18 months. Those with hyperthyroidism were 18 to 65 years old, newly diagnosed, and ill for under 2 months. V was shortened by 5 bases and J by 9 bases, with 20 bases between the two germline ends. Per germline, CDR1 LGHNT and CDR2 FRNRAP. The length of the CDR3 is 14 residues.

Input material: blood. The gene calls are TRBV12-5 and TRBJ2-7; D perhaps matches TRBD2 (5 bases). This TCR was sampled from a woman aged 30 to 39 with Graves' hyperthyroidism. The CDR3 nucleotides are TGTGCTAGTGGTCACCCCTACGACCCGGCGGGGCAGTACTTC. This encodes CASGHPYDPAGQYF.